This T cell receptor (beta chain) was recovered during a study of shared clonotypes between healthy human individuals. On this clone: Its antigen is undetermined.

Terminally differentiated effector memory CD45RA+ cells were left out of the naive CD8 fraction, which was CD45RO-negative and positively selected for CCR7. This CDR3 contains 15 residues. Germline assignment: CDR1 MNHEY and CDR2 SVGAGI. Trimming removed 5 bases from V and 1 base from J, with 13 bases in between. Method: immunoSEQ multiplex PCR; TCRdb's copy keeps in-frame clones and lacks some. The data show 2 million to 2.5 million clones, 85% to 95% seen once. Study-wide results and caveats: Deeper or shallower sequencing was expected to change how clonotypes are shared among donors. Non-shared clonotypes displayed generation probabilities falling below those of clonotypes present in all four donors. The small donor group covered limited genetic and exposure diversity.

The TCR sequence derives from a man younger than 30 in good health. Some clones in this sample may be carry-over from other donors' samples. The chain has TRBV6-5 and TRBJ2-3; D call uncertain. Sequenced sample: naive CD8+ T cells from PBMCs. CDR3 sequence: CASSPAVAGTDTQYF. The CDR3 DNA sequence: TGTGCCAGCAGTCCCGCGGTAGCAGGCACAGATACGCAGTATTTT.